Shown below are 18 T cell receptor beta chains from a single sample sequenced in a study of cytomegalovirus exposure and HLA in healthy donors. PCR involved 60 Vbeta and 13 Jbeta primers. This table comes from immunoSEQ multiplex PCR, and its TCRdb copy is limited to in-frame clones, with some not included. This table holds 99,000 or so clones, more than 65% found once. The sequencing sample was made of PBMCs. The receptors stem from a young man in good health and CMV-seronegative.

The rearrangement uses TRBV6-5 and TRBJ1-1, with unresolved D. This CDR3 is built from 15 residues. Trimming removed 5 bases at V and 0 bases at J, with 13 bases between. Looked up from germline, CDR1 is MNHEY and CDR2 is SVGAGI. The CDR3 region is CASSHQRLMNTEAFF. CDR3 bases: TGTGCCAGCAGTCATCAACGGTTGATGAACACTGAAGCTTTCTTT.

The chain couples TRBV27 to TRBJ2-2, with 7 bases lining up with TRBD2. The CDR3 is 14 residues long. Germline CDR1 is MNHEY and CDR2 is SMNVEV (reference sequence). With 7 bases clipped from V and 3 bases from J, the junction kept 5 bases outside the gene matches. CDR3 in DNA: TGTGCCAGCACCCTGGGAGGGCACACCGGGGAGCTGTTTTTT. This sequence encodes CASTLGGHTGELFF.

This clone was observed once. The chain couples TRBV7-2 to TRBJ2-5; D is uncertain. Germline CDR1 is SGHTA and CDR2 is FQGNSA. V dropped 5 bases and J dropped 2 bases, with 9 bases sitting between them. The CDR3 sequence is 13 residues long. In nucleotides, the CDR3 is TGTGCCAGCAGCCATGACTCGCAAGAGACCCAGTACTTC. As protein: CASSHDSQETQYF.

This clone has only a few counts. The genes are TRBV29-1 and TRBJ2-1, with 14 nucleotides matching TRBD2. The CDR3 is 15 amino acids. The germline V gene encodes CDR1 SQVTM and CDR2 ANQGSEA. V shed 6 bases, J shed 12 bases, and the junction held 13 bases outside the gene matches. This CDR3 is CSVETGTSGSRGQFF. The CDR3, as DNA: TGCAGCGTAGAAACCGGGACTAGCGGGAGTAGGGGGCAGTTCTTC.

In nucleotides, the CDR3 is TGCGCCAGCAGCTTTCAGGGTAGTGAGGAGACCCAGTACTTC. Translation gives CASSFQGSEETQYF. This chain connects TRBV5-1 to TRBJ2-5; D possibly corresponds to TRBD1 (5 bases). CDR3 length equals 14 residues. CDR1 SGHRS and CDR2 YFSETQ come from the germline V gene. V lost 2 bases and J 5 bases, leaving 13 bases between the germline ends.

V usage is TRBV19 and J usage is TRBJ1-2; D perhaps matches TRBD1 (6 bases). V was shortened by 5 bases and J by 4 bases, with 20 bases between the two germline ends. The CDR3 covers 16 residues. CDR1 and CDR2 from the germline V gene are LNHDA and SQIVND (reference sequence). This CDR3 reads CASSGAGTPYTYGYTF. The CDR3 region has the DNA TGTGCCAGTAGTGGGGCCGGGACACCGTACACCTATGGCTACACCTTC. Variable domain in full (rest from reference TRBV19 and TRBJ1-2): DGGITQSPKYLFRKEGQNVTLSCEQNLNHDAMYWYRQDPGQGLRLIYYSQIVNDFQKGDIAEGYSVSREKKESFPLTVTSAQKNPTAFYLCASSGAGTPYTYGYTFGSGTRLTVV.

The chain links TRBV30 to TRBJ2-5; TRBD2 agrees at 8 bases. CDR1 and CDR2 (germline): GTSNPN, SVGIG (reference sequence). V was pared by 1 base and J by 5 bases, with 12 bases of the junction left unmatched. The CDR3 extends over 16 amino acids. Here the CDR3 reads CAWSGRIAGLGETQYF. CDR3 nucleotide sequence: TGTGCCTGGAGTGGGCGGATAGCGGGGTTGGGGGAGACCCAGTACTTC.

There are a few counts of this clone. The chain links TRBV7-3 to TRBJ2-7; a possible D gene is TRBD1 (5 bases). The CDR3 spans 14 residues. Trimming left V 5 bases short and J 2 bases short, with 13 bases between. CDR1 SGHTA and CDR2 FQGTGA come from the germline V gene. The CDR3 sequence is CASSPGLGTYEQYF. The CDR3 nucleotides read TGTGCCAGCAGCCCAGGGTTAGGGACCTACGAGCAGTACTTC.

CDR3: CASRSTGTNTGELFF. The CDR3 DNA reads TGTGCCAGCAGATCGACAGGTACGAACACCGGGGAGCTGTTTTTT. The chain carries TRBV28 and TRBJ2-2; D is perhaps TRBD1 (6 bases). The CDR3 totals 15 residues. Germline-derived CDR1 and CDR2 are MDHEN and SYDVKM. V lost 6 bases to trimming and J lost 0 bases, with 11 bases between them.

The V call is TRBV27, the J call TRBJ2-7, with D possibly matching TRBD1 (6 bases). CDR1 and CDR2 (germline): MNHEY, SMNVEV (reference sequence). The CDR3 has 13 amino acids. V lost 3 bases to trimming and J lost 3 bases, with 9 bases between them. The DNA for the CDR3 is TGTGCCAGCAGTTTCACAGGGTACTACGAGCAGTACTTC. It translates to CASSFTGYYEQYF.

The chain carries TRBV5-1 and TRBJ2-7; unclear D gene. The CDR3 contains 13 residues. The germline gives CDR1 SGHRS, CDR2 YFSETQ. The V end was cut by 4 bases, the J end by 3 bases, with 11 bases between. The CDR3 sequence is CASSLDIYYEQYF. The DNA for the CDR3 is TGCGCCAGCAGCCTCGACATATACTACGAGCAGTACTTC.

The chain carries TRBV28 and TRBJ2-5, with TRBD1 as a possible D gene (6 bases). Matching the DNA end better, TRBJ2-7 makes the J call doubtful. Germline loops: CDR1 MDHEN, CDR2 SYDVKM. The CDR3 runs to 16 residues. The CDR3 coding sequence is TGTGCCAGCAGCACCTTTCGACAGGACAGCTCCTACGAGCAGTACTTC. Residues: CASSTFRQDSSYEQYF.

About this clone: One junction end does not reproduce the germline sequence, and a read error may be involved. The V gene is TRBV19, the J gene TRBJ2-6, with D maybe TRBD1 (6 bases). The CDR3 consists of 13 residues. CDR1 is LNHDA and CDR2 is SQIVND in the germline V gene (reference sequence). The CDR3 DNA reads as TGTGCCAGCACAGGGCTTGGGGCCAACGGCCTGACTTTC. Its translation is CASTGLGANGLTF.

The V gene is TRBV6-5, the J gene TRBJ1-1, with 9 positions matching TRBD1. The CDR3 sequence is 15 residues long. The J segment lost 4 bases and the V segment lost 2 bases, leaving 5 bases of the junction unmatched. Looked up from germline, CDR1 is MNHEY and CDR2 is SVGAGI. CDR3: CASSYEGQGGTEAFF. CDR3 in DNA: TGTGCCAGCAGTTACGAGGGACAGGGTGGCACTGAAGCTTTCTTT.

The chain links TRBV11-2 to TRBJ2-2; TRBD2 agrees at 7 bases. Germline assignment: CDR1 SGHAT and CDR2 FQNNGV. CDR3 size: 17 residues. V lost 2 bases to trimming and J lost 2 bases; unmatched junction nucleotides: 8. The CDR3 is CASSLLPGGANTGELFF. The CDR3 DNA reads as TGTGCCAGCAGCTTACTACCGGGAGGAGCAAACACCGGGGAGCTGTTTTTT.

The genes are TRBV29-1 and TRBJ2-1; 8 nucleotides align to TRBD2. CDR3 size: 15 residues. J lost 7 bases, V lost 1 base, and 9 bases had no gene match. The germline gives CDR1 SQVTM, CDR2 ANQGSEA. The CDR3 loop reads CSVEGGSAGVNEQFF. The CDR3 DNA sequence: TGCAGCGTTGAAGGAGGGTCAGCGGGAGTGAATGAGCAGTTCTTC.

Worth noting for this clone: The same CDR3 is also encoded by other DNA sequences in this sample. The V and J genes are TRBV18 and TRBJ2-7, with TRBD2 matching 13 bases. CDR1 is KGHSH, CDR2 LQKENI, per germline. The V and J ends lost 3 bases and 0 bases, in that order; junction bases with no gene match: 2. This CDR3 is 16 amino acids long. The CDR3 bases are TGTGCCAGCTCACCGGGGACTAGCGGGACCTCCTACGAGCAGTACTTC. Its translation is CASSPGTSGTSYEQYF. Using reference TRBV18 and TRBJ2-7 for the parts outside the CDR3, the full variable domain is NAGVMQNPRHLVRRRGQEARLRCSPMKGHSHVYWYRQLPEEGLKFMVYLQKENIIDESGMPKERFSAEFPKEGPSILRIQQVVRGDSAAYFCASSPGTSGTSYEQYFGPGTRLTVT.

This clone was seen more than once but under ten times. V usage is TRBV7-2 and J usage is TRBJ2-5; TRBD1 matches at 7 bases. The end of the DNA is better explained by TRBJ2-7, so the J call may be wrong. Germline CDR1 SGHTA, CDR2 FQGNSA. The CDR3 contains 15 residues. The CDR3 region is CASSPIPGQRGEQYF. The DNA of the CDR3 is TGTGCCAGCAGCCCCATCCCGGGACAGAGGGGCGAGCAGTACTTC.